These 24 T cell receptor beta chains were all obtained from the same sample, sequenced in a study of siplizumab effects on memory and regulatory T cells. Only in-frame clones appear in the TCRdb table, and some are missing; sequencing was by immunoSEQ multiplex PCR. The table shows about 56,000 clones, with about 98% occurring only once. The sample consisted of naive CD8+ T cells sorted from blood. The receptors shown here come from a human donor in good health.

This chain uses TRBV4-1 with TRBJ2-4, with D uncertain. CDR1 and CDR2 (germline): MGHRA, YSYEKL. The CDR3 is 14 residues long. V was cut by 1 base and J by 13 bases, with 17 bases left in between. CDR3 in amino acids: CASSQVSLDPKQYF. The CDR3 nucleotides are TGCGCCAGCAGCCAAGTTAGTCTGGATCCAAAACAGTACTTC.

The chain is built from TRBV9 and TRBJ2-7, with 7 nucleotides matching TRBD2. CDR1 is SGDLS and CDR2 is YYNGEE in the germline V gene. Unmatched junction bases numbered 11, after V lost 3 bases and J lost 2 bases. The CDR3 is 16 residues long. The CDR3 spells CASSGFGGEGAYEQYF. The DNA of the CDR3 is TGTGCCAGCAGCGGGTTCGGCGGGGAGGGCGCCTACGAGCAGTACTTC.

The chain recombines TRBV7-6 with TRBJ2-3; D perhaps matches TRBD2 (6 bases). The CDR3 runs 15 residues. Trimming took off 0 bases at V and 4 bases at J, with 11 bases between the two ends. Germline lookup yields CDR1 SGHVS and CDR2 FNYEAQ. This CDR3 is CASSLAGGTADTQYF. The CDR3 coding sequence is TGTGCCAGCAGCTTAGCGGGCGGGACGGCAGATACGCAGTATTTT.

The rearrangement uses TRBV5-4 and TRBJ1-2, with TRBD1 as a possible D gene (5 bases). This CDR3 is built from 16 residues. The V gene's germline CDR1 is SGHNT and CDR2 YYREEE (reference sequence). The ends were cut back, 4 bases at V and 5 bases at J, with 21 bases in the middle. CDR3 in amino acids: CASSGALVNGLYGYTF. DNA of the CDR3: TGTGCCAGCAGCGGGGCTTTGGTCAATGGCCTTTATGGCTACACCTTC.

The CDR3 nucleotides are TGTGCCAGCAGCTTTCGGAATTGGGGTGCAGATACGCAGTATTTT. This translates into CASSFRNWGADTQYF. The J gene is TRBJ2-3, the V gene TRBV7-6; no clear D gene. Germline V gives CDR1 SGHVS, CDR2 FNYEAQ. CDR3 length: 15 amino acids. Trimming took 3 bases from V and 4 from J, leaving 14 bases between them.

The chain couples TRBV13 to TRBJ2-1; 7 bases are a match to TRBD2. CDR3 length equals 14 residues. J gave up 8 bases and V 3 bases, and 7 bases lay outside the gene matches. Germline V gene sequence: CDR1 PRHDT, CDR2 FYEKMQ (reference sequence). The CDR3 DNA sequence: TGTGCCAGCAGCTTCACCGGGACTACAGATGAGCAGTTCTTC. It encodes CASSFTGTTDEQFF. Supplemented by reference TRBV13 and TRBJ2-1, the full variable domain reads AAGVIQSPRHLIKEKRETATLKCYPIPRHDTVYWYQQGPGQDPQFLISFYEKMQSDKGSIPDRFSAQQFSDYHSELNMSSLELGDSALYFCASSFTGTTDEQFFGPGTRLTVL.

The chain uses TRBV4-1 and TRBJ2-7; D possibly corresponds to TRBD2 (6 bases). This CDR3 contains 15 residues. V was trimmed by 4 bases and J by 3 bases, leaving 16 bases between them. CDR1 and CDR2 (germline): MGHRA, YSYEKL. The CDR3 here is CASSPRSGTYYEQYF. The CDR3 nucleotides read TGCGCCAGCAGCCCCCGATCGGGGACTTACTACGAGCAGTACTTC.

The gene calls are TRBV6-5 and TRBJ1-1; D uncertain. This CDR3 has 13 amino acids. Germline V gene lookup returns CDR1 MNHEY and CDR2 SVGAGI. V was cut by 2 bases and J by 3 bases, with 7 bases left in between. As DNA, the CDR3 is TGTGCCAGCAGTTACGGTAGTTACACTGAAGCTTTCTTT. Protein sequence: CASSYGSYTEAFF.

The DNA for the CDR3 is TGTGCCAGCAGCAAGTCCCCGCCAGGGTTGATGGAGACCCAGTACTTC. This encodes CASSKSPPGLMETQYF. The chain joins TRBV21-1 to TRBJ2-5; TRBD1 is taken as the D call from the table, unchecked against the DNA. TRBV21-1 is a known pseudogene. The CDR3 covers 16 residues.

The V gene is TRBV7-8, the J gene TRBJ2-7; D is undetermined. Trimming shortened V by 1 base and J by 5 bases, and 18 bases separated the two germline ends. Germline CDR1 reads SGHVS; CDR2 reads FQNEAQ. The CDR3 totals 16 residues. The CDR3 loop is CASSLESVASPHEQYF. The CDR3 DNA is TGTGCCAGCAGCTTAGAATCGGTGGCTTCCCCCCACGAGCAGTACTTC.

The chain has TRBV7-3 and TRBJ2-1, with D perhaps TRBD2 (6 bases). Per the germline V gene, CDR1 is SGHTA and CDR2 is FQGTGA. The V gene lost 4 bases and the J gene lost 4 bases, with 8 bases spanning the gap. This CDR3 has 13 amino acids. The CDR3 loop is CASSWGVYNEQFF. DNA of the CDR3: TGTGCCAGCAGCTGGGGGGTATACAATGAGCAGTTCTTC.

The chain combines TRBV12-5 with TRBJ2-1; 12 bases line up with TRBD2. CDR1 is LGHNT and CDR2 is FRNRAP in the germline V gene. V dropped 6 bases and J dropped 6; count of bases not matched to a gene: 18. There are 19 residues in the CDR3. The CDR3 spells CASGPSGTSGPARRNEQFF. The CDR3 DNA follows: TGTGCTAGTGGCCCCTCCGGGACTAGCGGGCCCGCTAGGCGCAATGAGCAGTTCTTC.

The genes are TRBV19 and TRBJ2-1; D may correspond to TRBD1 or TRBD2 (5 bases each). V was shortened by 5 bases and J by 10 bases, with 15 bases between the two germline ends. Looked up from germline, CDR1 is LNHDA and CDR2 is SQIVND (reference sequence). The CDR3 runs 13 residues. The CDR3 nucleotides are TGTGCCAGTAGTCCGGGACCGAACTTAGAGCAGTTCTTC. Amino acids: CASSPGPNLEQFF.

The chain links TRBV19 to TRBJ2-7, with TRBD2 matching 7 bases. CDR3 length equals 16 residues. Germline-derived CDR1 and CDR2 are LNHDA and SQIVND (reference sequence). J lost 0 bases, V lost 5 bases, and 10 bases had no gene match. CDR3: CASSPSLAPSSYEQYF. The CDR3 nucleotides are TGTGCCAGTAGTCCCTCACTAGCGCCAAGCTCCTACGAGCAGTACTTC.

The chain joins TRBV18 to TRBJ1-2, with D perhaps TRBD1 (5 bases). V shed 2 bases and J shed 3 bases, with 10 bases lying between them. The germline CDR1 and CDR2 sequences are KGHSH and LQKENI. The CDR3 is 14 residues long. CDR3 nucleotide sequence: TGTGCCAGCTCACCAGGGGGGTTCGACTATGGCTACACCTTC. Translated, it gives CASSPGGFDYGYTF. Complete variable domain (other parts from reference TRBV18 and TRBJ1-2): NAGVMQNPRHLVRRRGQEARLRCSPMKGHSHVYWYRQLPEEGLKFMVYLQKENIIDESGMPKERFSAEFPKEGPSILRIQQVVRGDSAAYFCASSPGGFDYGYTFGSGTRLTVV.

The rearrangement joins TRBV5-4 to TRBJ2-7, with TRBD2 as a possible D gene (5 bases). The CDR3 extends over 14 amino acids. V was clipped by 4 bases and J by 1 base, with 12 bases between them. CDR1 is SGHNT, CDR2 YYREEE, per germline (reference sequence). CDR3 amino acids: CASSPPSGSYEQYF. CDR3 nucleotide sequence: TGTGCCAGCAGCCCCCCCTCGGGGTCCTACGAGCAGTACTTC.

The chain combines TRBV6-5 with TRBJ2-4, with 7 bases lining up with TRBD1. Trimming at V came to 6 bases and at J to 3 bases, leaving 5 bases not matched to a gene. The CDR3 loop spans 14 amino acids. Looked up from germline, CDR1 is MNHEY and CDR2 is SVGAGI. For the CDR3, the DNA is TGTGCCAGCAGCTTAGACAGGGTCAAAAACATTCAGTACTTC. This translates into CASSLDRVKNIQYF.

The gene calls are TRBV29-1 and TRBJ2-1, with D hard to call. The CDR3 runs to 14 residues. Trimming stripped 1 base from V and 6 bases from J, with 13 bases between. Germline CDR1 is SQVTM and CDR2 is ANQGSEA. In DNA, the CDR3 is TGCAGCGTTGAAGGGACCCAAAACTCCAATGAGCAGTTCTTC. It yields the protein CSVEGTQNSNEQFF.

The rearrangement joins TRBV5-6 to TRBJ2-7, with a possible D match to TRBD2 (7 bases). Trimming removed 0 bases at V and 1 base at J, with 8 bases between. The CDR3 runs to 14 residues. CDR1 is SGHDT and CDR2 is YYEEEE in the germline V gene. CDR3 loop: CASSLEGGSYEQYF. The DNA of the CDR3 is TGTGCCAGCAGCTTGGAGGGGGGGTCCTACGAGCAGTACTTC.

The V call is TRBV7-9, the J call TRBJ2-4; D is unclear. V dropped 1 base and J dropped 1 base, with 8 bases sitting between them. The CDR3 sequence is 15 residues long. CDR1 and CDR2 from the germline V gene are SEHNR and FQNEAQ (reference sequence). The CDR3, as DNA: TGTGCCAGCAGCTTAGACTACGGGGCCAAAAACATTCAGTACTTC. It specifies CASSLDYGAKNIQYF.

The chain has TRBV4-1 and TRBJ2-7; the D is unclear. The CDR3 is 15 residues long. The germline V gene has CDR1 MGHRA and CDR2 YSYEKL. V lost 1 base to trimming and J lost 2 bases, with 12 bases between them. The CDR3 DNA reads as TGCGCCAGCAGCCAAGGCATAGTTGGCGCCTACGAGCAGTACTTC. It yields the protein CASSQGIVGAYEQYF.

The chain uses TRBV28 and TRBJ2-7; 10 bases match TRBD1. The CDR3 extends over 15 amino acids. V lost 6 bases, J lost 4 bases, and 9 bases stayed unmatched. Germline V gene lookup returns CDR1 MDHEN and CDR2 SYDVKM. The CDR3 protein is CASRGGTGVGYEQYF. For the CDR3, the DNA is TGTGCCAGCAGGGGAGGGACAGGGGTAGGTTACGAGCAGTACTTC.

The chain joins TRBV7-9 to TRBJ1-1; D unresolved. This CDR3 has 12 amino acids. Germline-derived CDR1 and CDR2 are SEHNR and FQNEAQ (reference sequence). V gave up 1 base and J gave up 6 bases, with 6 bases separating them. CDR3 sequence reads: CASSLVVSEAFF. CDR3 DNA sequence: TGTGCCAGCAGCTTAGTTGTCTCTGAAGCTTTCTTT.

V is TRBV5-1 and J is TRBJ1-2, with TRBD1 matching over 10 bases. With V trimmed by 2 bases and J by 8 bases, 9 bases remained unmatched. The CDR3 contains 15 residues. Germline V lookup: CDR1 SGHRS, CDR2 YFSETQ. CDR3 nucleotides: TGCGCCAGCAGCTTCCTGGACAGGGGGAGGCGGGGCTACACCTTC. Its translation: CASSFLDRGRRGYTF.